This record covers a single T cell receptor (beta chain). Its antigen remains unknown. The data originate from a study of beta chain features in type 1 diabetes. Looking at the study overall: When patients were set against healthy donors, age, gender and cell yields were similar. General study points: A moderate, significant TCRB CDR3 shortening appeared in type 1 diabetes across four CD4+ subsets.

The CDR3 has 16 amino acids. Germline loops: CDR1 SQVTM, CDR2 ANQGSEA. J was trimmed by 8 bases and V by 7 bases; bases with no gene match: 19. cDNA synthesis used the whole RNA isolate, giving expressed TCRB sequences. Assay: immunoSEQ multiplex PCR; the TCRdb copy retains only in-frame clones and omits some. Among under 250,000 clones listed, about 14% were seen once. The TCR sequence derives from a man aged 25 to 45 with type 1 diabetes. Sequenced: naive CD4+ T cells from blood. The chain uses TRBV29-1 and TRBJ1-1; 10 bases match TRBD1. CDR3 bases: TGCAGCGGACGAATATTCTCTGTTGGGACAGGGGAAGAAGCTTTCTTT. The encoded protein is CSGRIFSVGTGEEAFF. The full variable domain, in which reference TRBV29-1 and TRBJ1-1 provide the parts outside the CDR3, is SAVISQKPSRDICQRGTSLTIQCQVDSQVTMMFWYRQQPGQSLTLIATANQGSEATYESGFVIDKFPISRPNLTFSTLTVSNMSPEDSSIYLCSGRIFSVGTGEEAFFGQGTRLTVV.